This is a list of T cell receptor beta chains from one sample in a study of T cells expressing NK-cell markers. TCRdb reprocessed the 5' RACE reads and keeps a single row for each CDR3 protein, giving no DNA. The sample is made up of about 460,000 distinct CDR3 sequences, and the top ten hold more than 1.4% of it. Source material: blood T cells: a sorted CD56 or NKG2C T cell subset, CD4+ or CD8+ T cells, or bulk PBMC T cells (not recorded which). The receptors stem from a woman between 45 and 65 years old in good health. Each CDR3 is given with its conserved first and last residue.

>TRBV2|TRBJ2-1
CASSGAGASNEQFF
>TRBV9|TRBJ2-5
CASTLSDYPTETQYF
>TRBV5-8|TRBJ2-2
CASNPSTGTGELFF
>TRBV29-1|TRBJ2-1
CSVDSIAPGSEQFF
>TRBV3-1|TRBJ2-1
CASSQAGGRGVNEQFF
>TRBV10-2|TRBJ2-3
CASSPGDSLDTQYF
>TRBV30|TRBJ1-2
CAWKGTELGYTF
>TRBV12-5|TRBJ2-7
CASGFLLGTHNEQYF
>TRBV11-3|TRBJ2-3
CASSTGVVPDTQYF
>TRBV29-1|TRBJ2-3
CSVGQVPGLALADTQYF
>TRBV24-1|TRBJ2-2
CATERDGTGELFF
>TRBV28|TRBJ2-1
CASSTTGTEFF
>TRBV28|TRBJ2-1
CASSSRTSGRVEQFF